This T cell receptor (beta chain) was captured in a study of T cells in Graves' hyperthyroidism and ophthalmopathy. This CDR3 has 13 residues. Looked up from germline, CDR1 is LNHNV and CDR2 is YYDKDF (reference sequence). Trimming left V 5 bases short and J 5 bases short, with 13 bases between. From 9 to 10 ml of fresh peripheral blood, PBMCs were isolated. Study-level findings and limits: Ophthalmopathy was distinguished from stable hyperthyroidism by 13 V-J signatures.

The table lists this clonotype with many counts. Antigen unknown. The investigators amplified TCR beta CDR3 regions from RNA transcripts. The primer set for the first-round RT-PCR of the TCR CDR3 was HTBI. TCRdb fed the multiplex PCR reads into MiXCR, producing one record per CDR3 protein. This table holds a few hundred thousand distinct CDR3 sequences, approximately 15% found once. V and J are TRBV15 and TRBJ2-7, with D uncertain. Material: blood. This TCR came from a woman younger than 45 with Graves' ophthalmopathy. DNA for the CDR3: TGTGCCACCAGCCCTCGCAGGTTGGACGAGCAGTACTTC. Translation: CATSPRRLDEQYF.